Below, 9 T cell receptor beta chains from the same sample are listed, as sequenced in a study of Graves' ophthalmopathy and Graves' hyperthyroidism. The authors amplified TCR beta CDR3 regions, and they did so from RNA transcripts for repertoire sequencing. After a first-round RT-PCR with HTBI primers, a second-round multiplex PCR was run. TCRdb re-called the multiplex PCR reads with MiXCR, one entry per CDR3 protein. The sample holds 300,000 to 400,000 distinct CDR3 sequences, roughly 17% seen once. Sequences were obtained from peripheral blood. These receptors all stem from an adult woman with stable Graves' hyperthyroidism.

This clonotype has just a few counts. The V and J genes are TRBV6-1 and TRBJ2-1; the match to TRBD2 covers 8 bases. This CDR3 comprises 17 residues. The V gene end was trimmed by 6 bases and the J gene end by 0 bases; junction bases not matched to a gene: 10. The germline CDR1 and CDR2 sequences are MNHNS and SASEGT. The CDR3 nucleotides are TGTGCCAGCAGCCCCGGACTAGCCCCCAGCTCCTACAATGAGCAGTTCTTC. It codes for CASSPGLAPSSYNEQFF.

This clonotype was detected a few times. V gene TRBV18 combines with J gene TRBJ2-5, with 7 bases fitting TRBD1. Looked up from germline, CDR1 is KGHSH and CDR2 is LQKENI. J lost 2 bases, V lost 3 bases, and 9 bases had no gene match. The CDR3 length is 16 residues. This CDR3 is CASSPYPGTVQETQYF. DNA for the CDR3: TGTGCCAGCTCACCTTATCCGGGGACAGTACAAGAGACCCAGTACTTC.

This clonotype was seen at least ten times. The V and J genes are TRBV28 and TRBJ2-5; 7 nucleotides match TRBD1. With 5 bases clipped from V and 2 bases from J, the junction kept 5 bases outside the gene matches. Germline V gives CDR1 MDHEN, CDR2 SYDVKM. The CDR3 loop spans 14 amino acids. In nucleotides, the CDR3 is TGTGCCAGCAGTAACCGGGACAGACAAGAGACCCAGTACTTC. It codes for CASSNRDRQETQYF.

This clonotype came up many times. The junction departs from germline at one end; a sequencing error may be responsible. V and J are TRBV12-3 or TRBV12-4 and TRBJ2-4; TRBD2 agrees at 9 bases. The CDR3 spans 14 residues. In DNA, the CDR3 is TGTGCCAGCAGCCAAAAACTAGCGGGTAACATTAAGTACTTC. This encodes CASSQKLAGNIKYF.

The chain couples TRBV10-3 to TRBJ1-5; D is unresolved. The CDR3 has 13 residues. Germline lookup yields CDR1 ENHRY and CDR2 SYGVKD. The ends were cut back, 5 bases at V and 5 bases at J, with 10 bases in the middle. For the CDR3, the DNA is TGTGCCATCAGTCCCGACCGGGATCAGCCCCAGCATTTT. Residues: CAISPDRDQPQHF.

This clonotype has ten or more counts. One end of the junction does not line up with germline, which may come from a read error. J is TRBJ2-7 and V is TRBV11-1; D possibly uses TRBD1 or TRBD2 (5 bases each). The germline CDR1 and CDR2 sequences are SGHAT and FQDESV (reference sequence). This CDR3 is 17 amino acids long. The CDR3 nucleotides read TGTGCCAGCAGCCCAGCCCACCGCAGGGACGCGTCCTGCGAGCAGTACTTC. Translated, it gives CASSPAHRRDASCEQYF.

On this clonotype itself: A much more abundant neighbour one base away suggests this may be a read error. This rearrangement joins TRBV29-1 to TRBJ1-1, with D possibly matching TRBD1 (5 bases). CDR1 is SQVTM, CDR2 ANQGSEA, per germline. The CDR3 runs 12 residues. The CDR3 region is CSVVKGNTEACF. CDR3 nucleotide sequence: TGCAGCGTTGTGAAGGGGAACACTGAAGCTTGCTTT.

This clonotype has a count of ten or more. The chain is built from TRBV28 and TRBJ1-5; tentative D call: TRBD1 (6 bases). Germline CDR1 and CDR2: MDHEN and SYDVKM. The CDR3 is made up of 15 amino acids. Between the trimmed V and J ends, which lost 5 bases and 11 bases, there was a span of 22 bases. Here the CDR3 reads CASSPPQQGRGAQHF. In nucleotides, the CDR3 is TGTGCCAGCAGTCCCCCCCAACAGGGCCGGGGGGCCCAGCATTTT.

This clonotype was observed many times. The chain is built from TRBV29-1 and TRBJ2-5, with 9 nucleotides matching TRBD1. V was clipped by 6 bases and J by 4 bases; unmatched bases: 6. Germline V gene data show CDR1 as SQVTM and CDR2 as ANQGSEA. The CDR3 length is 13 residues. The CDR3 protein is CSVGTDRGETQYF. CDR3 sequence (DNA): TGCAGCGTAGGGACGGACAGGGGAGAGACCCAGTACTTC. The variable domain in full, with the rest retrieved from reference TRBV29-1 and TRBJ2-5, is SAVISQKPSRDICQRGTSLTIQCQVDSQVTMMFWYRQQPGQSLTLIATANQGSEATYESGFVIDKFPISRPNLTFSTLTVSNMSPEDSSIYLCSVGTDRGETQYFGPGTRLLVL.